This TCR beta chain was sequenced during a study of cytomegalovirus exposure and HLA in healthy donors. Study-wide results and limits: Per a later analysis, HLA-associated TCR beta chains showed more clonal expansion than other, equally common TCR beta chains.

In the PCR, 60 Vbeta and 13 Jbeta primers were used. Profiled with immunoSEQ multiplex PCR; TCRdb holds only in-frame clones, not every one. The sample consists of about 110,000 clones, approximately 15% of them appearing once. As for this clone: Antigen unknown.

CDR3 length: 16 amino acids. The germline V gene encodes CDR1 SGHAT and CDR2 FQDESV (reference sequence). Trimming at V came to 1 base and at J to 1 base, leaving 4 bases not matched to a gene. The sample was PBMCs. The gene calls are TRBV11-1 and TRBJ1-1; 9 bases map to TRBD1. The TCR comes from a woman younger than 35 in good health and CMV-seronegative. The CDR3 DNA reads TGTGCCAGCAGCTTAGAGGACAGGGGACCGAACACTGAAGCTTTCTTT. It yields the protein CASSLEDRGPNTEAFF. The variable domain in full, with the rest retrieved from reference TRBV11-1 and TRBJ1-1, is EAEVAQSPRYKITEKSQAVAFWCDPISGHATLYWYRQILGQGPELLVQFQDESVVDDSQLPKDRFSAERLKGVDSTLKIQPAELGDSAMYLCASSLEDRGPNTEAFFGQGTRLTVV.